These 32 T cell receptor beta chains came from one sample sequenced in a study of T cells in Graves' hyperthyroidism and ophthalmopathy. Amplified TCR beta CDR3 regions derived from RNA transcripts. First-round RT-PCR with HTBI primers amplified the TCR CDR3 region. TCRdb re-called the multiplex PCR reads with MiXCR, one entry per CDR3 protein. The profile shows under 300,000 distinct CDR3 sequences, approximately 21% of them singletons. The specimen was blood. The receptors originated from a man between 25 and 39 years old with Graves' ophthalmopathy.

This clonotype was recorded a few times. The CDR3 bases are TGCAGTGCTGTAAATGCGGTGCTGACCAATGAGCAGTTCTTC. Its translation: CSAVNAVLTNEQFF. This rearrangement joins TRBV20-1 to TRBJ2-1; D ambiguous. The length of the CDR3 is 14 residues. Deletions cut 5 bases from V and 6 bases from J, with 17 bases between. CDR1 and CDR2 from the germline V gene are DFQATT and SNEGSKA (reference sequence).

The V and J genes are TRBV5-1 and TRBJ1-4; D gene ambiguous. This CDR3 has 15 amino acids. CDR1 and CDR2 (germline): SGHRS, YFSETQ. V lost 0 bases and J lost 8, with 14 bases in between. The CDR3 loop reads CASSLEAPGTEKLFF. The DNA of the CDR3 is TGCGCCAGCAGCTTGGAAGCCCCCGGTACCGAAAAACTGTTTTTT.

This clonotype was detected ten times or more. The V and J genes are TRBV3-1 and TRBJ2-3; maybe TRBD1 (5 bases). Germline CDR1 reads LGHDT; CDR2 reads YNNKEL (reference sequence). There are 14 residues in the CDR3. Trimming took 2 bases from V and 3 from J, leaving 9 bases between them. CDR3 sequence: CASSQSQGTDTQYF. CDR3 nucleotide sequence: TGTGCCAGCAGCCAATCGCAGGGTACAGATACGCAGTATTTT.

For this clonotype: This may stem from a read error, because a much larger clone lies one nucleotide away. V and J are TRBV2 and TRBJ2-2; 12 nucleotides agree with TRBD1. The CDR3 consists of 15 residues. The germline CDR1 and CDR2 sequences are SNHLY and FYNNEI. Here the CDR3 reads CASRGQGANTGEMFF. The CDR3 DNA follows: TGTGCCAGCAGGGGACAGGGGGCGAACACCGGGGAGATGTTTTTT.

This clonotype was detected ten times or more. This chain joins TRBV3-1 and TRBJ1-1; possible D gene TRBD1, 5 bases. CDR1 LGHDT and CDR2 YNNKEL come from the germline V gene (reference sequence). V was shortened by 4 bases and J by 6 bases, with 15 bases between the two germline ends. This CDR3 contains 14 residues. The chain's CDR3 is CASSRRRGGPEAFF. The CDR3 region has the DNA TGTGCCAGCAGCCGCAGGAGGGGTGGTCCTGAAGCTTTCTTT. The full variable domain, its missing parts supplied by reference TRBV3-1 and TRBJ1-1, is DTAVSQTPKYLVTQMGNDKSIKCEQNLGHDTMYWYKQDSKKFLKIMFSYNNKELIINETVPNRFSPKSPDKAHLNLHINSLELGDSAVYFCASSRRRGGPEAFFGQGTRLTVV.

This clonotype occurred a few times. The genes are TRBV2 and TRBJ2-7; maybe TRBD2 (5 bases). V was shortened by 7 bases and J by 3 bases, with 13 bases between the two germline ends. The germline gives CDR1 SNHLY, CDR2 FYNNEI. The CDR3 spans 13 residues. CDR3 protein: CASMGTEGYEQYF. CDR3 DNA: TGTGCCAGCATGGGCACAGAGGGCTACGAGCAGTACTTC.

This clonotype was observed a few times. The chain couples TRBV28 to TRBJ2-3; 7 bases align to TRBD1. V shed 5 bases and J 1 base; nucleotides not matched to a gene: 3. The CDR3 has 14 amino acids. Germline V CDR1 and CDR2: MDHEN, SYDVKM. CDR3 sequence reads: CASSPGTGTDTQYF. Here the CDR3 DNA reads TGTGCCAGCAGTCCCGGGACAGGCACAGATACGCAGTATTTT.

This chain uses TRBV7-9 with TRBJ1-2; maybe TRBD1 (5 bases). Trimming stripped 6 bases from V and 2 bases from J, with 16 bases between. Per germline, CDR1 SEHNR and CDR2 FQNEAQ (reference sequence). The CDR3 spans 15 residues. The CDR3: CASSPLRGENYGYTF. The CDR3 DNA follows: TGTGCCAGCAGTCCCTTAAGGGGCGAAAACTATGGCTACACCTTC.

This clonotype was counted many times. The V call is TRBV18, the J call TRBJ1-1, with a weak D call TRBD1 (6 bases). V was cut by 2 bases and J by 3 bases, with 10 bases left in between. From germline, CDR1 is KGHSH and CDR2 LQKENI. There are 14 residues in the CDR3. In DNA, the CDR3 is TGTGCCAGCTCACCAAGGGGGGGGGACACTGAAGCTTTCTTT. Its protein is CASSPRGGDTEAFF.

The V gene is TRBV29-1, the J gene TRBJ1-1; the D is unclear. Germline V CDR1 and CDR2: SQVTM, ANQGSEA. The CDR3 runs to 13 residues. Between the trimmed V and J ends, which lost 8 bases and 1 base, there was a span of 14 bases. DNA for the CDR3: TGCAGCTTCCTGTGGGGTGGGAACACTGAAGCTTTCTTT. Translation gives CSFLWGGNTEAFF.

The chain links TRBV14 to TRBJ2-5, with D unresolved. V was cut by 2 bases and J by 4 bases, with 8 bases left in between. CDR1 is SGHDN, CDR2 FVKESK, per germline. This CDR3 is 13 amino acids long. In DNA, the CDR3 is TGTGCCAGCAGCCAACAACTGATAGAGACCCAGTACTTC. It yields the protein CASSQQLIETQYF. Full variable domain (missing parts from reference TRBV14 and TRBJ2-5): EAGVTQFPSHSVIEKGQTVTLRCDPISGHDNLYWYRRVMGKEIKFLLHFVKESKQDESGMPNNRFLAERTGGTYSTLKVQPAELEDSGVYFCASSQQLIETQYFGPGTRLLVL.

This clonotype was seen a handful of times. This chain uses TRBV20-1 with TRBJ2-2; 7 bases are shared with TRBD1. V shed 6 bases and J 7 bases; nucleotides not matched to a gene: 11. The CDR3 length is 14 residues. The germline gives CDR1 DFQATT, CDR2 SNEGSKA (reference sequence). CDR3 coding DNA: TGCAGTGCCTCGGGACAGTTAAATAGCGGGGAGCTGTTTTTT. Amino acids: CSASGQLNSGELFF.

About this clonotype: With a much larger clone just one base away, this may be a read error. The rearrangement uses TRBV2 and TRBJ1-2, with a tentative D call TRBD1 (5 bases). This CDR3 spans 16 amino acids. The germline gives CDR1 SNHLY, CDR2 FYNNEI. Trimming removed 4 bases from V and 5 bases from J, with 20 bases in between. CDR3 in DNA: TGTGCCAGCAGTGGGAGGGGCGCCGGAAGTTATTATGGCTACACCTTC. Its protein product is CASSGRGAGSYYGYTF.

This clonotype was seen only once. V usage is TRBV13 and J usage is TRBJ2-3, with 12 positions matching TRBD2. V shed 5 bases and J 4 bases; nucleotides not matched to a gene: 4. CDR1 and CDR2 from the germline V gene are PRHDT and FYEKMQ (reference sequence). The CDR3 runs 15 residues. CDR3 in amino acids: CASSRLAGDPDTQYF. In DNA form, the CDR3 reads TGTGCCAGCAGCCGACTAGCGGGAGATCCAGATACGCAGTATTTT.

This chain joins TRBV14 and TRBJ2-2; 8 bases align to TRBD1. The J segment lost 7 bases and the V segment lost 2 bases, leaving 3 bases of the junction unmatched. Germline CDR1 and CDR2: SGHDN and FVKESK. The CDR3 runs to 14 residues. The CDR3: CASSQQGAIGELFF. For the CDR3, the DNA is TGTGCCAGCAGCCAACAGGGGGCCATCGGGGAGCTGTTTTTT.

This clonotype has at least ten counts. The rearrangement uses TRBV28 and TRBJ2-3; D is undetermined. Germline-derived CDR1 and CDR2 are MDHEN and SYDVKM. Trimming shortened V by 3 bases and J by 2 bases, and 12 bases separated the two germline ends. The CDR3 totals 15 residues. The CDR3 DNA is TGTGCCAGCAGTTTGGCAGGAGCTAACACAGATACGCAGTATTTT. This gives the protein CASSLAGANTDTQYF.

This clonotype has at least ten counts. The CDR3 protein is CASSPGYEQFF. CDR3 DNA sequence: TGTGCCAGCTCACCGGGGTATGAGCAGTTCTTC. The chain links TRBV18 to TRBJ2-1; D remains unclear. V lost 3 bases and J 8 bases, leaving 5 bases between the germline ends. The CDR3 is 11 residues long. Germline V gene sequence: CDR1 KGHSH, CDR2 LQKENI.

This clonotype was observed a handful of times. The J gene is TRBJ2-2, the V gene TRBV28; 8 bases map to TRBD1. V was pared by 6 bases and J by 4 bases, with 10 bases of the junction left unmatched. The CDR3 has 16 residues. Germline CDR1 MDHEN, CDR2 SYDVKM. The CDR3 is CASSKAGGWGTGELFF. For the CDR3, the DNA is TGTGCCAGCAGCAAAGCAGGGGGCTGGGGCACCGGGGAGCTGTTTTTT.

The rearrangement uses TRBV20-1 and TRBJ2-1; tentative D call: TRBD2 (5 bases). The CDR3 covers 13 residues. The V end lost 6 bases, the J end lost 6 bases, and 15 bases lay between the germline ends. Germline CDR1 DFQATT, CDR2 SNEGSKA (reference sequence). Here the CDR3 reads CSARDCMGNEQFF. The CDR3 DNA reads TGCAGTGCCCGGGATTGCATGGGCAATGAGCAGTTCTTC.

The chain has TRBV5-1 and TRBJ2-7, with TRBD2 matching over 10 bases. V lost 1 base and J lost 0; bases outside the gene matches: 10. Germline CDR1 SGHRS, CDR2 YFSETQ. CDR3 size: 18 residues. The CDR3 loop reads CASSLRSSGSVLSYEQYF. CDR3 coding DNA: TGCGCCAGCAGCTTGAGGTCTAGCGGGAGCGTCCTCTCCTACGAGCAGTACTTC.

This clonotype was observed a few times. J is TRBJ2-1 and V is TRBV29-1, with TRBD2 matching over 9 bases. Germline V lookup: CDR1 SQVTM, CDR2 ANQGSEA. V lost 0 bases and J lost 4; bases outside the gene matches: 4. The CDR3 extends over 15 amino acids. CDR3 residues: CSVEDQAGGYNEQFF. The CDR3 coding sequence is TGCAGCGTTGAAGATCAGGCGGGAGGGTACAATGAGCAGTTCTTC.

This clonotype was recorded a few times. The genes are TRBV11-1 and TRBJ2-1; D is perhaps TRBD2 (5 bases). CDR1 is SGHAT, CDR2 FQDESV, per germline (reference sequence). V dropped 4 bases and J dropped 8 bases, with 27 bases sitting between them. This CDR3 contains 18 residues. The CDR3: CASSSLRRDLGVFDEQFF. DNA of the CDR3: TGTGCCAGCAGCTCCTTACGTCGGGATCTGGGTGTTTTCGATGAGCAGTTCTTC.

This chain uses TRBV7-9 with TRBJ2-6; 9 bases map to TRBD1. Germline CDR1 reads SEHNR; CDR2 reads FQNEAQ (reference sequence). The CDR3 is 18 residues long. V lost 5 bases to trimming and J lost 6 bases; unmatched junction nucleotides: 14. The CDR3 nucleotides read TGTGCCAGCAGCCCCCGGACAGGGGAAAGACCCCAGGCCAACGTCCTGACTTTC. Amino acid sequence: CASSPRTGERPQANVLTF.

In its sample, this clonotype was seen many times. This chain connects TRBV28 to TRBJ2-3; 8 bases are a match to TRBD1. CDR3 length equals 15 residues. Germline lookup yields CDR1 MDHEN and CDR2 SYDVKM. Trimming took 3 bases from V and 0 from J; bases not matched to a gene: 2. CDR3 nucleotide sequence: TGTGCCAGCAGTTTCGGACAGGGTAGCACAGATACGCAGTATTTT. This translates into CASSFGQGSTDTQYF.

This clonotype has a count of ten or more. One junction end does not reproduce the germline sequence, and a read error may be involved. The CDR3 region has the DNA TGTGCTAGCAGCTTAGGTCTAGCGGGCACAGATACGCAGTATTTT. Its translation is CASSLGLAGTDTQYF. The V gene is TRBV7-7, the J gene TRBJ2-3; TRBD2 agrees at 7 bases. CDR1 SSHAT and CDR2 FNYEAQ come from the germline V gene (reference sequence). This CDR3 has 15 amino acids. The whole variable domain, remainder taken from reference TRBV7-7 and TRBJ2-3, is GAGVSQSPRYKVTKRGQDVTLRCDPISSHATLYWYQQALGQGPEFLTYFNYEAQPDKSGLPSDRFSAERPEGSISTLTIQRTEQRDSAMYRCASSLGLAGTDTQYFGPGTRLTVL.

This clonotype occurred a few times. V gene TRBV20-1 combines with J gene TRBJ2-5, with a possible D match to TRBD2 (5 bases). CDR1 DFQATT and CDR2 SNEGSKA come from the germline V gene (reference sequence). Between the trimmed V and J ends, which lost 1 base and 0 bases, there was a span of 12 bases. The CDR3 spans 15 residues. The CDR3 spells CSARGAREYQETQYF. The CDR3 nucleotides read TGCAGTGCTAGAGGAGCTAGGGAGTACCAAGAGACCCAGTACTTC.

The chain couples TRBV19 to TRBJ2-1; 9 bases agree with TRBD2. Germline lookup yields CDR1 LNHDA and CDR2 SQIVND (reference sequence). V was pared by 4 bases and J by 14 bases, with 9 bases of the junction left unmatched. This CDR3 has 13 residues. The CDR3 nucleotides are TGTGCCAGTAGTAGGATAGCGGGAGATAAGAAGTTCTTC. It yields the protein CASSRIAGDKKFF.

The V and J genes are TRBV19 and TRBJ1-2; D might be TRBD1 (5 bases). Germline V gene data show CDR1 as LNHDA and CDR2 as SQIVND (reference sequence). V lost 3 bases and J 0 bases, leaving 14 bases between the germline ends. This CDR3 spans 16 amino acids. The chain's CDR3 is CASSIGTAGPNYGYTF. In DNA, the CDR3 is TGTGCCAGTAGTATCGGGACCGCCGGACCTAACTATGGCTACACCTTC.

The chain combines TRBV7-6 with TRBJ1-5; 7 nucleotides align to TRBD1. This CDR3 has 15 amino acids. The junction had 7 bases not matched to a gene; V was cut back by 1 base and J by 7 bases. From germline, CDR1 is SGHVS and CDR2 FNYEAQ. The CDR3 DNA reads as TGTGCCAGCAGCTTAGGCAGGGGGTCGATGCAGCCCCAGCATTTT. It specifies CASSLGRGSMQPQHF.

This clonotype was counted only a few times. The chain employs TRBV20-1 and TRBJ2-1; the match to TRBD1 covers 10 bases. This CDR3 comprises 14 residues. V lost 1 base, J lost 7 bases, and 4 bases stayed unmatched. Germline CDR1 and CDR2: DFQATT and SNEGSKA (reference sequence). The CDR3 DNA sequence: TGCAGTGCTAGAGGGACAGGGGGGTTTAATGAGCAGTTCTTC. Its translation: CSARGTGGFNEQFF.

This clonotype has only a few counts. V usage is TRBV19 and J usage is TRBJ1-1; no clear D gene. The CDR3 covers 15 residues. Per the germline V gene, CDR1 is LNHDA and CDR2 is SQIVND (reference sequence). The V end was cut by 7 bases, the J end by 0 bases, with 15 bases between. In DNA, the CDR3 is TGTGCCAGTACCTCGATCAGAAGAATGAACACTGAAGCTTTCTTT. Translated, it gives CASTSIRRMNTEAFF.

This clonotype was seen a single time. The CDR3 nucleotides are TGTGCCAGCAGTTTATCAGGGTGGATTTCACCCCTCCACTTT. Translating it yields CASSLSGWISPLHF. This chain connects TRBV27 to TRBJ1-6; D is ambiguous. This CDR3 has 14 residues. Per the germline V gene, CDR1 is MNHEY and CDR2 is SMNVEV (reference sequence). Trimming removed 0 bases from V and 9 bases from J, with 9 bases in between.